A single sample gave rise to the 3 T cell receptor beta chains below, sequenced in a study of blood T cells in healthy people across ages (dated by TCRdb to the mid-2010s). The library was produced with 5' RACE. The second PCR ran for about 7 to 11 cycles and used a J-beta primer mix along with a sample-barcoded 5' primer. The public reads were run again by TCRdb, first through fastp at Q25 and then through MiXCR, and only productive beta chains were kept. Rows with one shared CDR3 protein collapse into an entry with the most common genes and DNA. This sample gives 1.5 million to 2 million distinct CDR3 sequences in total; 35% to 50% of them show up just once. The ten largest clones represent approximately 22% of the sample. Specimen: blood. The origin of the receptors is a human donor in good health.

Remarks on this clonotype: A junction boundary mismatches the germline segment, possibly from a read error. The CDR3 DNA sequence: TGCGGCGTTGACCCGGGACAGGGGTTTTATGAGCAGTTCTTC. Translation gives CGVDPGQGFYEQFF. The genes are TRBV29-1 and TRBJ2-1; 10 bases match TRBD1. Germline assignment: CDR1 SQVTM and CDR2 ANQGSEA. The CDR3 has 14 residues.

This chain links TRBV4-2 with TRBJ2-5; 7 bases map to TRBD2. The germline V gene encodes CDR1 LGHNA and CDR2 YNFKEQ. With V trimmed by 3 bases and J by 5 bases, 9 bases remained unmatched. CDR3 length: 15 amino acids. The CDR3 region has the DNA TGTGCCAGCAGCCACGGCGGACTAGTGAGGGAGACCCAGTACTTC. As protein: CASSHGGLVRETQYF.

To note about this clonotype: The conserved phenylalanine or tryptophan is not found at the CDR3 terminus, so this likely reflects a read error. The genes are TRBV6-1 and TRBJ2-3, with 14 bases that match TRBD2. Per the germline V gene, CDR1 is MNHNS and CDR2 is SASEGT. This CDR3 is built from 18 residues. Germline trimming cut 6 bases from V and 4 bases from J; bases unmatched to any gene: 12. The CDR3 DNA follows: TGTGCCAGCAGAAGACTAGCGGGGGGGTTCAGGGGTGCAGATACGCAGTATTGT. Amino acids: CASRRLAGGFRGADTQYC.